The clone carrying this T cell receptor (beta chain) was counted only a few times. This sample is drawn from a study of technical replicates of blood from a few donors. Libraries were prepared by immunoSEQ multiplex PCR; TCRdb keeps only in-frame clonotypes and omits some of them. The repertoire holds roughly 50,000 clones, with 90% to 95% as singletons. Sequencing used PBMCs. This clonotype originated in a human donor in good health. Some clones in this sample may be carry-over from other donors' samples.

The CDR3 bases are TGCGCCAGCAGCGCCGCGGGCGGGTACGTCGAGCAGTACTTC. This codes for CASSAAGGYVEQYF. The genes are TRBV5-1 and TRBJ2-7; a possible D gene is TRBD2 (5 bases). V was shortened by 4 bases and J by 6 bases, with 17 bases between the two germline ends. This CDR3 is built from 14 residues. The germline gives CDR1 SGHRS, CDR2 YFSETQ.